This T cell receptor (beta chain) was identified in a study of T cell repertoires in cytomegalovirus infection. About the study: Both recently identified HLA-C-restricted and well-studied HLA-B-restricted CMV epitopes were used in the study. Matching HLA type and CMV infection were both indicated by public TCR beta signatures.

This clonotype was observed a handful of times. The antigen remains undetermined. V trimming: 5 bases; J trimming: 2 bases; junction bases outside the gene matches: 15. Germline CDR1 reads SEHNR; CDR2 reads FQNEAQ (reference sequence). The CDR3 is 18 residues long. Study-level points and caveats: HLA-C-restricted CMV-specific TCR beta clonotypes were dominant in the ex vivo response.

TCRdb processed the reads anew with MiXCR; each CDR3 protein has one entry. The sample carries roughly 78,000 distinct CDR3 sequences, around 37% recorded once. The source material was CD8+ T cells from cultured PBMCs, sampled from culture after CMV antigen stimulation. The chain combines TRBV7-9 with TRBJ2-7, with 10 bases identical to TRBD1. This receptor was taken from a human donor in good health (CMV status not recorded). Some clones in this sample may be carry-over from other donors' samples. For the CDR3, the DNA is TGTGCCAGCAGCAGCCGGGACAGGGGACCTTTTATTGCCTACGAGCAGTACTTC. This translates into CASSSRDRGPFIAYEQYF.